This T cell receptor (beta chain) was recorded in a study of blood T cells in healthy people across ages. Study results and caveats: Total diversity from one million sequenced T cells was likely underestimated. Significant beta diversity loss was already apparent by age around 40, declining roughly linearly.

All donors came from Russia, were Caucasian and healthy, and spanned ages roughly 6 to 100. Per germline, CDR1 SGHTA and CDR2 FQGNSA. V was pared by 1 base and J by 9 bases, with 13 bases between. This CDR3 is 14 amino acids long. Primed by a sample-barcoded 5' primer and a J-beta primer mix, a second PCR proceeded for about 6 to 11 cycles. Each CDR3 protein is one row after TCRdb ran MiXCR on the 5' RACE reads. The data hold roughly 800,000 distinct CDR3 sequences, with 58% observed a single time. The sample holds a few counts of this clonotype. Its matching antigen is unknown. The chain uses TRBV7-2 and TRBJ1-5; D gene ambiguous. This receptor was taken from a man aged 25-40 years in good health. The sequenced sample was blood. In nucleotides, the CDR3 is TGTGCCAGCAGCTTAGTGGAGGTGGCGTCGCCCCAGCATTTT. Its translation: CASSLVEVASPQHF.